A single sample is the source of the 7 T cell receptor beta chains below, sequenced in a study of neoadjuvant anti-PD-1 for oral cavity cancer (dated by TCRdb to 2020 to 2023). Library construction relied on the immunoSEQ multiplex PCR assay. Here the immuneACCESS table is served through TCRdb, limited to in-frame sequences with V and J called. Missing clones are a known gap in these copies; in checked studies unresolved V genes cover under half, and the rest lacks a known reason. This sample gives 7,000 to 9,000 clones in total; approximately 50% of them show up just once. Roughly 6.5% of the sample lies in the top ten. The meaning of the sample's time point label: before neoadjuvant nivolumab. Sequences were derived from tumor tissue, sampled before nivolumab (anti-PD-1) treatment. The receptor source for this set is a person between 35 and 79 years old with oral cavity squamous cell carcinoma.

The CDR3 loop reads CAISADRASTDTQYF. CDR3 nucleotide sequence: TGTGCCATCAGTGCTGACAGGGCCAGCACAGATACGCAGTATTTT. V and J are TRBV10-3 and TRBJ2-3; the match to TRBD1 covers 7 bases. V shed 4 bases and J 0 bases; nucleotides not matched to a gene: 4. The CDR3 totals 15 residues. CDR1 ENHRY and CDR2 SYGVKD come from the germline V gene.

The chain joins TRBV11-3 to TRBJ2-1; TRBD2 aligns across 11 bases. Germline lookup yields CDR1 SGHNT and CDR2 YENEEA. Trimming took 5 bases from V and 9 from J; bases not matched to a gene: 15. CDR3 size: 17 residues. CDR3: CASSQLPSGRSGSEQFF. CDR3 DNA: TGTGCCAGCAGCCAACTACCTAGCGGGAGGTCCGGTAGTGAGCAGTTCTTC.

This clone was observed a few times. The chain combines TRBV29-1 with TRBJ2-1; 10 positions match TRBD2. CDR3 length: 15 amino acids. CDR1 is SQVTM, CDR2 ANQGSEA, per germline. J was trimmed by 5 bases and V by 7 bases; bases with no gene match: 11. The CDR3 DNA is TGCAGCGGCCCAATGGGGCTAGCGGGGGACAATGAGCAGTTCTTC. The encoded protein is CSGPMGLAGDNEQFF.

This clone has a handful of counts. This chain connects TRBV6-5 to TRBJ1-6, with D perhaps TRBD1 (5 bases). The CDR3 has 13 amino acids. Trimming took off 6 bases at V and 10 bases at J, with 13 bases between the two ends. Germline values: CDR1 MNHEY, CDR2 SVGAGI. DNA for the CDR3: TGTGCCAGCAGCCGGGACTTTACCTCACCCCTCCACTTT. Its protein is CASSRDFTSPLHF.

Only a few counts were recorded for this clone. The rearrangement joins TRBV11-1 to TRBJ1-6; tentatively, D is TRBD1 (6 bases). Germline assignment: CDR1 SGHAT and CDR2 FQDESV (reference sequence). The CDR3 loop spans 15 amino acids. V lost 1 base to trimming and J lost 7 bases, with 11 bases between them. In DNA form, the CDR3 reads TGTGCCAGCAGCTTAGATCCCAGGGGAAATTCACCCCTCCACTTT. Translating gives CASSLDPRGNSPLHF.

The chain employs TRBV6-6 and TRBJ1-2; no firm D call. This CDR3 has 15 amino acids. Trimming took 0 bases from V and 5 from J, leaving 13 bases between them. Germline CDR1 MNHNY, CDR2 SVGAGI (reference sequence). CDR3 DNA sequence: TGTGCCAGCAGTTACTCGAAGGGCAGACAATATGGCTACACCTTC. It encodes CASSYSKGRQYGYTF.

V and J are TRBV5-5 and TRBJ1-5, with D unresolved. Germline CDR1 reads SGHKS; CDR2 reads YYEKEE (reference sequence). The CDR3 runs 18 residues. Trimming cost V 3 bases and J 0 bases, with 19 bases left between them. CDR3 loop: CASSSHGRGGYSNQPQHF. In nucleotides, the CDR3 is TGTGCCAGCAGCTCTCACGGACGGGGAGGGTATAGCAATCAGCCCCAGCATTTT.